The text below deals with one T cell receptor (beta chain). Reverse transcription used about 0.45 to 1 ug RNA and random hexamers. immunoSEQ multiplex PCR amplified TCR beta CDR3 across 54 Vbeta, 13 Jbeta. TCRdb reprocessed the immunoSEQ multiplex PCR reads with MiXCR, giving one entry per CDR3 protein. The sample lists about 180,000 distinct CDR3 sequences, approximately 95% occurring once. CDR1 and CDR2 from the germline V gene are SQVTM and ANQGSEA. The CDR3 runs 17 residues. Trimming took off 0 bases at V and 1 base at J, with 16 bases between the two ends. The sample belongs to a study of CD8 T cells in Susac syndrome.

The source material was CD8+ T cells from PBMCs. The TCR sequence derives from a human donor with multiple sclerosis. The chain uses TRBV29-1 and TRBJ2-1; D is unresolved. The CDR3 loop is CSVEDSLPPPSYNEQFF. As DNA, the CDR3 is TGCAGCGTTGAAGATTCCTTACCCCCCCCTTCCTACAATGAGCAGTTCTTC.